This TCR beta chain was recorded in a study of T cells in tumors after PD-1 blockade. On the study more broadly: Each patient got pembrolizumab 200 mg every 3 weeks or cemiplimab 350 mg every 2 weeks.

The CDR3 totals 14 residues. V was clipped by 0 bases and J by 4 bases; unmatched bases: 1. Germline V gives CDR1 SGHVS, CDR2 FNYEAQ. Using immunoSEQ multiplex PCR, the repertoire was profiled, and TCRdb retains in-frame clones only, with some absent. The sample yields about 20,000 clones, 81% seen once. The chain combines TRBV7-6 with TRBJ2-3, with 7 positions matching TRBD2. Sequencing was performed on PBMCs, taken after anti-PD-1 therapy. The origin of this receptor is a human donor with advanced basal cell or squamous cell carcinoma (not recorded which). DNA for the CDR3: TGTGCCAGCAGCTTAGCGGGAGGGTCAGATACGCAGTATTTT. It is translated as CASSLAGGSDTQYF.